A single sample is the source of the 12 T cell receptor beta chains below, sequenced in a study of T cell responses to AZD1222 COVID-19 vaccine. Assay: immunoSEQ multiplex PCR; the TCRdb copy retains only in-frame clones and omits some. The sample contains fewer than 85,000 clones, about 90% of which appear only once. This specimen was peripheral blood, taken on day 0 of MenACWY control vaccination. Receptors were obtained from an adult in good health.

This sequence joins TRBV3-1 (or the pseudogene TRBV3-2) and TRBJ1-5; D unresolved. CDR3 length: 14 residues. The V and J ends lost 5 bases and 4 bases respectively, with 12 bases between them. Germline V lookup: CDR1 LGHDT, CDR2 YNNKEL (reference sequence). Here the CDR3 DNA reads TGTGCCAGCAGCGATCAACTAGGGAATCAGCCCCAGCATTTT. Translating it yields CASSDQLGNQPQHF.

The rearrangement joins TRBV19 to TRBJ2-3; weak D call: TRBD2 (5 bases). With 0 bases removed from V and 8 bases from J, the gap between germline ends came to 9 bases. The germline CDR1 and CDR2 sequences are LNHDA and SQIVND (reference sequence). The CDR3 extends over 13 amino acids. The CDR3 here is CASSIERGSTQYF. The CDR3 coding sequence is TGTGCCAGTAGTATAGAACGGGGATCTACGCAGTATTTT.

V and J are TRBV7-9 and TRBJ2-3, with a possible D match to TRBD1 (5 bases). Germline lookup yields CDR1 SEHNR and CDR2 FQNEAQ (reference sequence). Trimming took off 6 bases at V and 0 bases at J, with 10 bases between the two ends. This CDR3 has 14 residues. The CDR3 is CASSSDSSTDTQYF. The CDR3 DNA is TGTGCCAGCAGTTCTGACAGTAGCACAGATACGCAGTATTTT.

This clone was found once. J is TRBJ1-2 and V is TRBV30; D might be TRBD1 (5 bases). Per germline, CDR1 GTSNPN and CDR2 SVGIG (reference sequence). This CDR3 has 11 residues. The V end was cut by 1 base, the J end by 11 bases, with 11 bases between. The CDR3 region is CAWSAGGGYTF. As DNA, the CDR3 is TGTGCCTGGAGTGCCGGGGGAGGTTACACCTTC. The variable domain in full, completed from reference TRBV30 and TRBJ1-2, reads SQTIHQWPATLVQPVGSPLSLECTVEGTSNPNLYWYRQAAGRGLQLLFYSVGIGQISSEVPQNLSASRPQDRQFILSSKKLLLSDSGFYLCAWSAGGGYTFGSGTRLTVV.

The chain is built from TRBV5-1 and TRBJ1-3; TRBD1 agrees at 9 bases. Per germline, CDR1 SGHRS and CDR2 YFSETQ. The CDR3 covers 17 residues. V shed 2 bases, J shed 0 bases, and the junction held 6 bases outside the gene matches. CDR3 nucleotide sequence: TGCGCCAGCAGCTTTGCGACAGGGGGAAACTCTGGAAACACCATATATTTT. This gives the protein CASSFATGGNSGNTIYF.

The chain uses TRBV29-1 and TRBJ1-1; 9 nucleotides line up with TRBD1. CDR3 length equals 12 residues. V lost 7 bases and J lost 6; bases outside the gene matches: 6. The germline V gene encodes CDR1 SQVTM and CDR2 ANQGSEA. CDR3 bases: TGCAGCGCATTGACAGGGGGGCCTGAAGCTTTCTTT. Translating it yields CSALTGGPEAFF.

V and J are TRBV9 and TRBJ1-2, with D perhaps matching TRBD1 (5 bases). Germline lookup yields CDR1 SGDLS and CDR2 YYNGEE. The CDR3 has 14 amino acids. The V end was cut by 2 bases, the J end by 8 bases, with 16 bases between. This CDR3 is CASSVEGLEGGYTF. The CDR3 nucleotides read TGTGCCAGCAGCGTGGAGGGACTAGAGGGGGGCTACACCTTC.

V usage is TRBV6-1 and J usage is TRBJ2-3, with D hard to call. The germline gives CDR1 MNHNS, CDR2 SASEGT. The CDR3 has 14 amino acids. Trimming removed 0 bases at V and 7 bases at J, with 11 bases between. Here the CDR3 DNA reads TGTGCCAGCAGTGAAGCGCAGGACGGTTATACGCAGTATTTT. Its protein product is CASSEAQDGYTQYF.

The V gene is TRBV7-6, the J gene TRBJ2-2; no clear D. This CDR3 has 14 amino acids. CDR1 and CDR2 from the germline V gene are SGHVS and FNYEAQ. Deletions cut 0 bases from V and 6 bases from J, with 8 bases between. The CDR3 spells CASSLAIEAGELFF. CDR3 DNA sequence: TGTGCCAGCAGCTTAGCGATAGAGGCCGGGGAGCTGTTTTTT.

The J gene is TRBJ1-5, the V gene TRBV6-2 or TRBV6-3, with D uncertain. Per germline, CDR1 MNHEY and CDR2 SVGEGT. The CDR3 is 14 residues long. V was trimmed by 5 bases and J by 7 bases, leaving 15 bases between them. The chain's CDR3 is CASSPLLEFQPQHF. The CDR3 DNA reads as TGTGCCAGCAGTCCCCTCCTGGAGTTCCAGCCCCAGCATTTT.

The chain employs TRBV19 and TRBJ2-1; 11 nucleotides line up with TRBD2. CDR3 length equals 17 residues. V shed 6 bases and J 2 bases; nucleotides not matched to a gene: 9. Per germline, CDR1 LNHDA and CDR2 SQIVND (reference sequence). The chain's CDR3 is CASSAFGTSGAYNEQFF. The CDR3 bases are TGTGCCAGTAGCGCTTTCGGGACTAGCGGAGCCTACAATGAGCAGTTCTTC. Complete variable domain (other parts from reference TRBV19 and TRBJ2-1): DGGITQSPKYLFRKEGQNVTLSCEQNLNHDAMYWYRQDPGQGLRLIYYSQIVNDFQKGDIAEGYSVSREKKESFPLTVTSAQKNPTAFYLCASSAFGTSGAYNEQFFGPGTRLTVL.

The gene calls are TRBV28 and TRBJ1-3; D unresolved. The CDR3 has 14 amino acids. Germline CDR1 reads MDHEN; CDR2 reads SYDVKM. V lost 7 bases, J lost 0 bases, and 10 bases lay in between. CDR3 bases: TGTGCCAGCACCACCATTACCTCTGGAAACACCATATATTTT. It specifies CASTTITSGNTIYF.